This T cell receptor beta chain was captured by sequencing in a study of T cells after yellow fever vaccination. From the 5' RACE reads, TCRdb called clonotypes with MiXCR, one entry per CDR3 protein. The table records hundreds of thousands of distinct CDR3 sequences, less than 25% of them present only once. Germline assignment: CDR1 MNHEY and CDR2 SVGEGT. This CDR3 contains 18 residues. Trimming took off 0 bases at V and 0 bases at J, with 17 bases between the two ends. The material was PBMCs, obtained 21 days after the first yellow fever vaccination. This clonotype originated in a man younger than 35 who received the YFV17D yellow fever vaccine. The chain employs TRBV6-2 or TRBV6-3 and TRBJ1-2; D unclear. CDR3 residues: CASSYSILGRRANYGYTF. In DNA form, the CDR3 reads TGTGCCAGCAGTTACTCGATTCTTGGACGGAGAGCTAACTATGGCTACACCTTC.